This is a list of T cell receptor beta chains from one sample in a study of vaccination and CD4 T cells after COVID-19. TCRdb redid the calling of the PCR reads with MiXCR, one entry per CDR3 protein. The sample lists tens of thousands of distinct CDR3 sequences, about 56% occurring once. The antigens for these receptors are not known. Sequenced sample: CD4+ T cells from blood, cultured in vitro. These receptors all stem from a human donor who had recovered from COVID-19. Both conserved end residues are part of each CDR3. The D gene is left open where the match is weak. The size of a clone is reported for some rows only, either as once, few or many, or as a class for expanded clones.

v_call,clone_size,j_call,d_call,cdr3_aa
TRBV6-1,few,TRBJ1-1,NA,CASSEARRVFEAFF
TRBV28,once,TRBJ1-3,NA,CASSSRIYRSGNTIYF
TRBV20-1,NA,TRBJ1-5,TRBD1,CSATRQGSNQPQHF
TRBV6-5,NA,TRBJ2-2,NA,CASSYYPGNTGELFF
TRBV6-1,NA,TRBJ1-6,NA,CASTTGRSSYNSPLHF
TRBV11-2,once,TRBJ1-6,NA,CASSLISPLHF
TRBV11-2,NA,TRBJ1-2,NA,CASSLDPNRVGGYTF
TRBV6-4,NA,TRBJ1-1,NA,CASRRTFLEDTEAFF
TRBV30,NA,TRBJ2-7,NA,CAWSATASGPWYF
TRBV20-1,NA,TRBJ2-1,NA,CSATVAGKVDEQFF
TRBV28,NA,TRBJ1-2,NA,CASSLWAYGYTF
TRBV24-1,NA,TRBJ1-2,NA,CATSDFGQRYGYTF
TRBV24-1,NA,TRBJ2-1,TRBD2,CAIGASGRGNYNEQFF
TRBV20-1,NA,TRBJ1-5,NA,CSVGGAQRQPQHF
TRBV29-1,NA,TRBJ1-1,TRBD1,CSAEGQGVEAFF
TRBV20-1,NA,TRBJ1-5,NA,CSASRAGPGDQPQHF
TRBV29-1,NA,TRBJ1-2,NA,CSVEVFLTGAGYTF
TRBV15,NA,TRBJ2-5,TRBD1,CATSGPGQGGQTQYF
TRBV11-2,NA,TRBJ2-3,TRBD2,CASRGEGSPDTQYF
TRBV18,NA,TRBJ1-2,NA,CASSPGKGYTF
TRBV2,NA,TRBJ1-2,TRBD1,CASTPDRGRGGYTF
TRBV6-5,medium-sized,TRBJ1-5,NA,CASSYGRHSNQPQHF
TRBV7-2,few,TRBJ2-7,TRBD1,CASSLSSGTGSYEQYF
TRBV7-9,NA,TRBJ2-7,NA,CASSLVRGYGAGSEQYF
TRBV12-3/TRBV12-4,NA,TRBJ1-6,NA,CASSGQNSYNSPLHF
TRBV20-1,few,TRBJ2-7,TRBD2,CSAMTGRAYEQYF
TRBV10-3,NA,TRBJ2-7,NA,CAIGAQTYEQYF
TRBV28,NA,TRBJ1-5,NA,CASSEGLPLSNQPQHF
TRBV7-8,NA,TRBJ1-1,TRBD1,CASSGHRGWNTEAFF
TRBV11-2,few,TRBJ1-2,TRBD1,CASSLSTGVFYGYTF
TRBV7-2,NA,TRBJ2-5,NA,CASSPQAIQETQYF
TRBV9,few,TRBJ1-6,NA,CASSETGLGSPLHF
TRBV6-2/TRBV6-3,NA,TRBJ1-2,NA,CASSYSAYGYTF
TRBV6-1,NA,TRBJ2-1,NA,CASSLNTGTEQFF
TRBV19,NA,TRBJ2-1,NA,CASTPLGAGSYNEQFF
TRBV7-9,few,TRBJ1-2,TRBD1,CASSQGTGGKTVYGYTF
TRBV10-3,NA,TRBJ2-7,TRBD2,CATMTSGRMDEQYF
TRBV7-9,NA,TRBJ1-1,NA,CASSLAREAFF
TRBV20-1,NA,TRBJ1-2,TRBD1,CSATRGQGALGYTF
TRBV6-1,NA,TRBJ2-7,NA,CASREGGVYEQYF
TRBV7-2,once,TRBJ2-3,NA,CASSLAPSLDTQYF
TRBV6-2/TRBV6-3,few,TRBJ1-5,NA,CASSYDAGLRNQPQHF
TRBV7-2,NA,TRBJ2-1,NA,CASSLGPLRVHNEQFF
TRBV20-1,NA,TRBJ2-7,TRBD1,CSARTGGAGSYEQYF
TRBV11-2,NA,TRBJ1-2,TRBD1,CASSLAGQGAGYTF
TRBV28,NA,TRBJ1-2,TRBD1,CASSASQGANYGYTF
TRBV7-3,NA,TRBJ1-6,TRBD1,CASSLYPQGLNSPLHF
TRBV6-4,NA,TRBJ1-2,NA,CASSEEWAPRAGGNGYTF
TRBV6-1,medium-sized,TRBJ1-2,TRBD1,CASSGRDRLNYGYTF
TRBV6-2/TRBV6-3,NA,TRBJ2-7,NA,CASVAATYEQYF
TRBV6-1,NA,TRBJ1-5,TRBD1,CASSLGQGKGQPQHF
TRBV6-1,few,TRBJ1-5,NA,CASSEITQHF
TRBV6-1,few,TRBJ1-6,NA,CASRGLYNSPLHF
TRBV7-8,few,TRBJ1-2,NA,CASSLVASGNYGYTF